Sequencing of this TCR beta chain was carried out in a study of cytomegalovirus exposure and HLA in healthy donors. General study results and limits: Later work associated fewer than 20,000 TCR beta sequences with HLA alleles at 0.05 false discovery rate. Data from an earlier analysis indicated that most TCR beta V segments were productive either about 90% or about 30% of the time.

In the PCR, 60 Vbeta and 13 Jbeta primers were used. How the authors handled the data: Later, an analysis found around 80 million unique TCR beta chains, and around 10 million of these were shared. Sequencing was performed with immunoSEQ multiplex PCR; in TCRdb, only in-frame clones are kept and a portion is missing. That table gives V, J and clone size, and the DNA gave D and trimming. The specimen's table records some 96,000 clones. As regards this clone: The antigen is not known.

The CDR3 covers 19 residues. V was clipped by 4 bases and J by 0 bases; unmatched bases: 12. From germline, CDR1 is MNHNS and CDR2 SASEGT. The receptor was isolated from a woman between 25 and 40 years old in good health and CMV-seronegative. Sequencing input: PBMCs. The rearrangement joins TRBV6-1 to TRBJ1-4, with 9 nucleotides matching TRBD1. The CDR3: CASSGRDRAQGTTNEKLFF. The CDR3 nucleotides read TGTGCCAGCAGTGGGCGGGACAGGGCTCAAGGTACAACTAATGAAAAACTGTTTTTT.